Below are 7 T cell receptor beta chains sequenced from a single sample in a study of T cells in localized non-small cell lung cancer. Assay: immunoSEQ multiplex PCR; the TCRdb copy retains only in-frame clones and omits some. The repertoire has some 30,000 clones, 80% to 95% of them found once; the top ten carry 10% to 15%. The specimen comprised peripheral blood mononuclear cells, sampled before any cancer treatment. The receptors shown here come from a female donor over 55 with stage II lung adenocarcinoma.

In DNA, the CDR3 is TGTGCCAGCAGCCAACAGGGTACGAACACTGAAGCTTTCTTT. Translation: CASSQQGTNTEAFF. This chain uses TRBV7-3 with TRBJ1-1; D possibly corresponds to TRBD1 (6 bases). Per the germline V gene, CDR1 is SGHTA and CDR2 is FQGTGA. The ends were cut back, 5 bases at V and 1 base at J, with 11 bases in the middle. The CDR3 is 14 residues long.

The CDR3 DNA is TGCGCCAGCAGCTTGGACGGTCGACAAAACATTCAGTACTTC. Translation gives CASSLDGRQNIQYF. The rearrangement joins TRBV5-1 to TRBJ2-4; D is ambiguous. The CDR3 consists of 14 residues. The germline gives CDR1 SGHRS, CDR2 YFSETQ. Trimming pared 0 bases from V and 5 bases from J, leaving 9 bases between.

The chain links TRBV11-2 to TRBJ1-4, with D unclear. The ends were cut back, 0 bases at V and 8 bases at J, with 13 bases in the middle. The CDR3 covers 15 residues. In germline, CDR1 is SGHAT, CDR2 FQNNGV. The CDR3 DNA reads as TGTGCCAGCAGCTTAGATATGAGTTATAGAGAAAAACTGTTTTTT. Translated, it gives CASSLDMSYREKLFF.

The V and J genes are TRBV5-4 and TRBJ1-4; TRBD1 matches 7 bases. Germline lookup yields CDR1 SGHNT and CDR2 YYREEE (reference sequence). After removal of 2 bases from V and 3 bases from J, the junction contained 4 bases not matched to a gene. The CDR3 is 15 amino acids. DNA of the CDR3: TGTGCCAGCAGCTTCCGGGACAGACCTAATGAAAAACTGTTTTTT. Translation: CASSFRDRPNEKLFF.

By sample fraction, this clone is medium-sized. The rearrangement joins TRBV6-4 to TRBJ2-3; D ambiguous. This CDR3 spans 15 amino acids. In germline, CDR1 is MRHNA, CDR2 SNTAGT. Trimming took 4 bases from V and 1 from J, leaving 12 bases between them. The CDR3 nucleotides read TGTGCCAGCAGTGCGACTCCCTTTGGCACAGATACGCAGTATTTT. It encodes CASSATPFGTDTQYF.

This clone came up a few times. The CDR3 here is CASSPSEGNQPQHF. CDR3 sequence (DNA): TGTGCCAGCTCACCATCAGAGGGAAATCAGCCCCAGCATTTT. The chain employs TRBV18 and TRBJ1-5; no definite D call. CDR1 is KGHSH and CDR2 is LQKENI in the germline V gene. The CDR3 is 14 residues long. Trimming left V 2 bases short and J 4 bases short, with 9 bases between. The variable domain in full, with the rest retrieved from reference TRBV18 and TRBJ1-5, is NAGVMQNPRHLVRRRGQEARLRCSPMKGHSHVYWYRQLPEEGLKFMVYLQKENIIDESGMPKERFSAEFPKEGPSILRIQQVVRGDSAAYFCASSPSEGNQPQHFGDGTRLSIL.

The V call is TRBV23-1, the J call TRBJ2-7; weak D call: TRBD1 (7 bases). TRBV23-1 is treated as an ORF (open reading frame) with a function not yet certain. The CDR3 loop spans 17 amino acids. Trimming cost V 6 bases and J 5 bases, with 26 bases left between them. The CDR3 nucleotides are TGCGCCAGCAGCCAGTCAGGGGAAGGCAGGGGGAGGAACGAGCAGTACTTC. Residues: CASSQSGEGRGRNEQYF.